These T cell receptor beta chains were read from a single sample in a study of T cell changes during pregnancy in multiple sclerosis. Repertoires were generated with immunoSEQ multiplex PCR, while TCRdb's copy carries only in-frame clones and drops some. The sample has more than 50,000 clones, about 90% seen once; the top ten hold almost 0.5%. The source was CD4+ T cells from peripheral blood mononuclear cells, collected after pregnancy. The receptors come from a female donor in good health, enrolled as a control in a pregnancy study. CDR3s include the opening cysteine and the closing phenylalanine or tryptophan. D genes are given only for firm matches. Clone size is stated in some rows and not others, as once, few, many or a class when expanded.

D: TRBD1; V: TRBV6-5; size: NA; J: TRBJ1-6; CDR3: CASRWGQSNSPLHF; DNA: TGTGCCAGCAGATGGGGACAGTCTAATTCACCCCTCCACTTT
D: TRBD1; V: TRBV30; size: NA; J: TRBJ2-5; CDR3: CAWSGQGRWETQYF; DNA: TGTGCCTGGAGTGGACAGGGGAGGTGGGAGACCCAGTACTTC
D: TRBD1; V: TRBV7-9; size: NA; J: TRBJ1-2; CDR3: CASREGQGDGGYTF; DNA: TGTGCCAGCAGGGAGGGACAGGGGGACGGTGGCTACACCTTC
D: TRBD2; V: TRBV5-1; size: NA; J: TRBJ2-5; CDR3: CASSLVVLAGPETQYF; DNA: TGCGCCAGCAGCTTGGTTGTACTAGCGGGGCCAGAGACCCAGTACTTC
D: TRBD2; V: TRBV7-3; size: NA; J: TRBJ2-3; CDR3: CASSLAGGTDTQYF; DNA: TGTGCCAGCAGCCTAGCGGGGGGCACAGATACGCAGTATTTT
D: NA; V: TRBV7-2; size: NA; J: TRBJ1-2; CDR3: CASSLELGQGGYTF; DNA: TGTGCCAGCAGCTTAGAATTGGGACAAGGAGGCTACACCTTC
D: TRBD1; V: TRBV6-1; size: NA; J: TRBJ1-1; CDR3: CASSATGDGTEAFF; DNA: TGTGCCAGCAGTGCTACAGGGGATGGGACTGAAGCTTTCTTT
D: NA; V: TRBV19; size: NA; J: TRBJ2-2; CDR3: CASYYWNTGELFF; DNA: TGTGCCAGTTATTACTGGAACACCGGGGAGCTGTTTTTT
D: TRBD1; V: TRBV30; size: NA; J: TRBJ2-7; CDR3: CAWSVGQVRDEQYF; DNA: TGTGCCTGGAGTGTGGGACAGGTGAGAGACGAGCAGTACTTC
D: NA; V: TRBV30; size: NA; J: TRBJ1-5; CDR3: CAWSVLAEGNQPQHF; DNA: TGTGCCTGGAGTGTATTAGCAGAAGGCAATCAGCCCCAGCATTTT
D: TRBD1; V: TRBV6-5; size: NA; J: TRBJ1-6; CDR3: CASTRGTELNSPLHF; DNA: TGTGCCAGCACCAGAGGGACAGAACTTAATTCACCCCTCCACTTT
D: TRBD1; V: TRBV9; size: NA; J: TRBJ1-5; CDR3: CASGPTGGGQPQHF; DNA: TGTGCCAGCGGACCTACAGGGGGCGGTCAGCCCCAGCATTTT
D: TRBD2; V: TRBV5-4; size: NA; J: TRBJ2-7; CDR3: CASSLGASGISYEQYF; DNA: TGTGCCAGCAGCTTGGGGGCTAGCGGAATCTCCTACGAGCAGTACTTC
D: NA; V: TRBV7-9; size: NA; J: TRBJ1-3; CDR3: CASSAIGDKLYSDGNTIYF; DNA: TGTGCCAGCAGCGCTATAGGGGATAAGTTATATTCAGATGGAAACACCATATATTTT
D: TRBD1; V: TRBV5-4; size: NA; J: TRBJ2-3; CDR3: CASSSQTGQGADTQYF; DNA: TGTGCCAGCAGCTCCCAAACGGGACAGGGGGCAGATACGCAGTATTTT
D: TRBD2; V: TRBV6-5; size: once; J: TRBJ2-1; CDR3: CASTTSGGWYNEQFF; DNA: TGTGCCAGCACCACCAGCGGGGGGTGGTACAATGAGCAGTTCTTC
D: TRBD2; V: TRBV9; size: NA; J: TRBJ2-1; CDR3: CASSFGLAHYNEQFF; DNA: TGTGCCAGCAGCTTCGGACTAGCCCACTACAATGAGCAGTTCTTC
D: NA; V: TRBV5-6; size: NA; J: TRBJ1-4; CDR3: CASATRRGLNEKLFF; DNA: TGTGCCAGCGCTACACGGCGCGGTTTGAATGAAAAACTGTTTTTT